The 29 T cell receptor beta chains listed next were all sequenced from one sample in a study of vaccination effects on CD4 cells after COVID-19. Once cultured for 10 to 11 days, the cells underwent separation to obtain CD4+ T cells. Either the BNT162b2 or mRNA-1273 vaccine was given to participants in two doses. For these receptors, no antigen is known. Repertoires were generated with immunoSEQ multiplex PCR, while TCRdb's copy carries only in-frame clones and drops some. The sample includes 7,500 to 10,000 clones, approximately 76% seen only once; the top ten take 10% to 11%. The sequenced sample was CD4+ T cells from PBMCs cultured without peptide, obtained after COVID-19 vaccination. All receptors derive from a human donor who received a COVID-19 vaccine.

CDR3 loop: CASSYASGNYGYTF. CDR3 bases: TGTGCCAGCAGTTATGCAAGTGGGAACTATGGCTACACCTTC. The V and J genes are TRBV6-5 and TRBJ1-2; D ambiguous. Trimming cost V 3 bases and J 2 bases, with 10 bases left between them. The germline V gene has CDR1 MNHEY and CDR2 SVGAGI. The CDR3 consists of 14 residues.

The chain uses TRBV12-3 or TRBV12-4 and TRBJ2-1; possibly TRBD2 for D (7 bases). The CDR3 consists of 13 residues. Trimming removed 5 bases from V and 8 bases from J, with 13 bases in between. The CDR3 here is CASSQGGAYEQFF. The CDR3 nucleotides are TGTGCCAGCAGTCAAGGGGGGGCCTATGAGCAGTTCTTC.

This clone was counted only a few times. The V call is TRBV28, the J call TRBJ2-7; D perhaps matches TRBD1 (5 bases). The CDR3 sequence is 16 residues long. Trimming stripped 3 bases from V and 3 bases from J, with 18 bases between. From germline, CDR1 is MDHEN and CDR2 SYDVKM. CDR3 loop: CASSFQLRTQDYEQYF. CDR3 nucleotides: TGTGCCAGCAGTTTTCAGTTGAGGACACAAGACTACGAGCAGTACTTC.

The chain carries TRBV6-5 and TRBJ1-5; D might be TRBD1 (5 bases). The CDR3 has 15 amino acids. Germline V lookup: CDR1 MNHEY, CDR2 SVGAGI. V was pared by 0 bases and J by 3 bases, with 9 bases between. This CDR3 reads CASSYSGGDNQPQHF. As DNA, the CDR3 is TGTGCCAGCAGTTACTCAGGAGGGGACAATCAGCCCCAGCATTTT.

V gene TRBV6-5 combines with J gene TRBJ1-1; D remains ambiguous. CDR1 is MNHEY, CDR2 SVGAGI, per germline. Trimming removed 6 bases at V and 1 base at J, with 6 bases between. The CDR3 sequence is 12 residues long. The CDR3 coding sequence is TGTGCCAGCAGGTCCACGAACACTGAAGCTTTCTTT. It encodes CASRSTNTEAFF.

CDR3 in DNA: TGTGCCACCCACCTCCGGACAGGGCTGAACACTGAAGCTTTCTTT. It encodes CATHLRTGLNTEAFF. The chain combines TRBV27 with TRBJ1-1; 8 bases align to TRBD1. Germline assignment: CDR1 MNHEY and CDR2 SMNVEV (reference sequence). The CDR3 is 15 residues long. Germline trimming cut 10 bases from V and 0 bases from J; bases unmatched to any gene: 10.

The chain joins TRBV4-1 to TRBJ1-2; D unclear. There are 15 residues in the CDR3. Trimming pared 2 bases from V and 0 bases from J, leaving 10 bases between. The V gene's germline CDR1 is MGHRA and CDR2 YSYEKL. Here the CDR3 reads CASSQPGGTNYGYTF. The CDR3, as DNA: TGCGCCAGCAGCCAACCGGGAGGAACTAACTATGGCTACACCTTC.

This clone was seen a handful of times. The chain uses TRBV6-2 or TRBV6-3 and TRBJ2-5; TRBD1 or TRBD2 may be the D gene (5 bases each). Trimming cost V 5 bases and J 5 bases, with 15 bases left between them. The CDR3 extends over 14 amino acids. CDR1 and CDR2 from the germline V gene are MNHEY and SVGEGT. In nucleotides, the CDR3 is TGTGCCAGCAGTCGGGGTAAGGGGTACGAGACCCAGTACTTC. It codes for CASSRGKGYETQYF.

The chain joins TRBV7-9 to TRBJ2-7; 7 bases map to TRBD1. The CDR3 runs 15 residues. Germline CDR1 is SEHNR and CDR2 is FQNEAQ (reference sequence). The V gene end was trimmed by 0 bases and the J gene end by 0 bases; junction bases not matched to a gene: 2. The CDR3 DNA follows: TGTGCCAGCAGCTTAGCGGGACAGATCTCCTACGAGCAGTACTTC. Its protein is CASSLAGQISYEQYF.

The chain uses TRBV10-3 and TRBJ2-1; a weak D match, TRBD1 (7 bases). Trimming took off 3 bases at V and 1 base at J, with 16 bases between the two ends. Germline lookup yields CDR1 ENHRY and CDR2 SYGVKD. The CDR3 runs to 17 residues. DNA for the CDR3: TGTGCCATCAGTGATCTAACAGGGGCGGGGTCCTACAATGAGCAGTTCTTC. Its protein product is CAISDLTGAGSYNEQFF.

The V call is TRBV27, the J call TRBJ1-2; D unresolved. The CDR3 is made up of 14 amino acids. In germline, CDR1 is MNHEY, CDR2 SMNVEV (reference sequence). The V end was cut by 5 bases, the J end by 1 base, with 11 bases between. CDR3 sequence reads: CASSADSDNYGYTF. In nucleotides, the CDR3 is TGTGCCAGCAGTGCTGATTCAGATAACTATGGCTACACCTTC.

This rearrangement joins TRBV19 to TRBJ2-1; weak D call: TRBD2 (6 bases). Per germline, CDR1 LNHDA and CDR2 SQIVND (reference sequence). Trimming pared 7 bases from V and 9 bases from J, leaving 13 bases between. CDR3 size: 12 residues. The CDR3 here is CASMGLFAEQFF. CDR3 sequence (DNA): TGTGCCAGTATGGGACTCTTCGCTGAGCAGTTCTTC.

V gene TRBV6-5 combines with J gene TRBJ2-2; D is unclear. The germline V and J ends were trimmed by 2 bases and 4 bases, with 11 bases remaining between them. The CDR3 extends over 15 amino acids. The germline V gene has CDR1 MNHEY and CDR2 SVGAGI. The DNA for the CDR3 is TGTGCCAGCAGTTACGGGGTTTGGAGCACCGGGGAGCTGTTTTTT. Protein sequence: CASSYGVWSTGELFF.

The chain uses TRBV6-5 and TRBJ2-1; TRBD1 aligns across 7 bases. The germline CDR1 and CDR2 sequences are MNHEY and SVGAGI. The V and J ends lost 7 bases and 5 bases, in that order; junction bases with no gene match: 11. The length of the CDR3 is 15 residues. The CDR3 DNA reads TGTGCCAGCACCCCCGGGGAGACAGGGAACAATGAGCAGTTCTTC. Translation gives CASTPGETGNNEQFF.

This chain connects TRBV9 to TRBJ1-1; D is ambiguous. This CDR3 has 13 amino acids. Germline V gene sequence: CDR1 SGDLS, CDR2 YYNGEE. Trimming shortened V by 1 base and J by 6 bases, and 10 bases separated the two germline ends. In nucleotides, the CDR3 is TGTGCCAGCAGCGTATGGACGGGGTCTGAAGCTTTCTTT. Translated: CASSVWTGSEAFF.

This sequence joins TRBV3-1 (or the pseudogene TRBV3-2) and TRBJ1-4; D is possibly TRBD1 (5 bases). The CDR3 loop spans 17 amino acids. The germline CDR1 and CDR2 sequences are LGHDT and YNNKEL (reference sequence). Trimming shortened V by 4 bases and J by 0 bases, and 15 bases separated the two germline ends. CDR3 loop: CASSRRDYGATNEKLFF. The DNA for the CDR3 is TGTGCCAGCAGCCGAAGGGACTATGGGGCAACTAATGAAAAACTGTTTTTT.

The rearrangement uses TRBV5-1 and TRBJ2-5; D not certain. Germline V lookup: CDR1 SGHRS, CDR2 YFSETQ. The V end lost 0 bases, the J end lost 2 bases, and 5 bases lay between the germline ends. This CDR3 spans 13 amino acids. The CDR3 DNA sequence: TGCGCCAGCAGCTTGGGCAGGCAAGAGACCCAGTACTTC. Protein product: CASSLGRQETQYF.

V is TRBV9 and J is TRBJ2-3; 10 bases line up with TRBD2. V lost 0 bases and J lost 4; bases outside the gene matches: 5. Germline V CDR1 and CDR2: SGDLS, YYNGEE. The CDR3 totals 16 residues. CDR3 DNA sequence: TGTGCCAGCAGCGTAGATACTAGCGGGGTACCAGATACGCAGTATTTT. Protein sequence: CASSVDTSGVPDTQYF.

V gene TRBV18 combines with J gene TRBJ2-1, with D unclear. The V end was cut by 1 base, the J end by 5 bases, with 3 bases between. CDR3 length: 12 amino acids. CDR1 is KGHSH and CDR2 is LQKENI in the germline V gene. The CDR3 spells CASSPLDNEQFF. The CDR3 DNA reads as TGTGCCAGCTCACCACTAGACAATGAGCAGTTCTTC. The variable domain in full, completed from reference TRBV18 and TRBJ2-1, reads NAGVMQNPRHLVRRRGQEARLRCSPMKGHSHVYWYRQLPEEGLKFMVYLQKENIIDESGMPKERFSAEFPKEGPSILRIQQVVRGDSAAYFCASSPLDNEQFFGPGTRLTVL.

This sequence joins TRBV6-5 and TRBJ2-1; D not resolved. Trimming stripped 4 bases from V and 0 bases from J, with 7 bases between. Germline V gene lookup returns CDR1 MNHEY and CDR2 SVGAGI. CDR3 size: 14 residues. As DNA, the CDR3 is TGTGCCAGCAGTTTGGAGAGCTCCTACAATGAGCAGTTCTTC. Translation: CASSLESSYNEQFF.

The V and J genes are TRBV2 and TRBJ1-2; D is uncertain. The CDR3 is 14 amino acids. CDR1 and CDR2 (germline): SNHLY, FYNNEI. Trimming pared 3 bases from V and 5 bases from J, leaving 13 bases between. The CDR3 here is CASSESETLYGYTF. CDR3 in DNA: TGTGCCAGCAGTGAGTCCGAAACCTTATATGGCTACACCTTC. Supplemented by reference TRBV2 and TRBJ1-2, the full variable domain reads EPEVTQTPSHQVTQMGQEVILRCVPISNHLYFYWYRQILGQKVEFLVSFYNNEISEKSEIFDDQFSVERPDGSNFTLKIRSTKLEDSAMYFCASSESETLYGYTFGSGTRLTVV.

A few counts support this clone. The chain links TRBV4-2 to TRBJ2-1, with 8 bases aligning to TRBD2. Germline V lookup: CDR1 LGHNA, CDR2 YNFKEQ. CDR3 length: 15 residues. V shed 0 bases, J shed 13 bases, and the junction held 11 bases outside the gene matches. The CDR3: CASSQDISGIERQFF. CDR3 bases: TGTGCCAGCAGCCAAGATATTAGCGGGATAGAGCGACAGTTCTTC.

The V and J genes are TRBV13 and TRBJ2-2, with D perhaps TRBD1 (5 bases). V was shortened by 2 bases and J by 5 bases, with 15 bases between the two germline ends. The CDR3 is 16 residues long. Germline CDR1 reads PRHDT; CDR2 reads FYEKMQ (reference sequence). As DNA, the CDR3 is TGTGCCAGCAGCTTAAACAGGAACCTAAGAACCGGGGAGCTGTTTTTT. This gives the protein CASSLNRNLRTGELFF.

The CDR3 DNA is TGTGCCAGCTCACCCGGGACAGGGGGCATCTACGAGCAGTACTTC. Residues: CASSPGTGGIYEQYF. The gene calls are TRBV18 and TRBJ2-7; 12 bases are a match to TRBD1. Germline CDR1 reads KGHSH; CDR2 reads LQKENI. J was trimmed by 3 bases and V by 3 bases; bases with no gene match: 3. The CDR3 is 15 amino acids.

V is TRBV15 and J is TRBJ2-3; 10 bases agree with TRBD2. The CDR3 has 16 amino acids. Germline values: CDR1 LNHNV, CDR2 YYDKDF (reference sequence). The J segment lost 2 bases and the V segment lost 6 bases, leaving 8 bases of the junction unmatched. CDR3 coding DNA: TGTGCCACCAGGCAGGGGGGACTAGCGCTCACAGATACGCAGTATTTT. Translated: CATRQGGLALTDTQYF.

The V gene is TRBV7-2, the J gene TRBJ2-7; 9 positions agree with TRBD1. The length of the CDR3 is 14 residues. Germline V gene lookup returns CDR1 SGHTA and CDR2 FQGNSA. After removal of 5 bases from V and 0 bases from J, the junction contained 2 bases not matched to a gene. The CDR3: CASSMDRGSYEQYF. The CDR3 DNA is TGTGCCAGCAGCATGGACAGGGGCTCCTACGAGCAGTACTTC. The entire variable domain, with the rest obtained from reference TRBV7-2 and TRBJ2-7, is as follows: GAGVSQSPSNKVTEKGKDVELRCDPISGHTALYWYRQSLGQGLEFLIYFQGNSAPDKSGLPSDRFSAERTGGSVSTLTIQRTQQEDSAVYLCASSMDRGSYEQYFGPGTRLTVT.

The rearrangement links TRBV30 to TRBJ2-5; 9 bases are a match to TRBD1. CDR1 GTSNPN and CDR2 SVGIG come from the germline V gene (reference sequence). CDR3 length: 14 residues. V lost 6 bases to trimming and J lost 7 bases; unmatched junction nucleotides: 12. CDR3 amino acids: CACLRGQGLGTQYF. The CDR3 DNA sequence: TGTGCCTGCCTAAGGGGACAGGGTTTAGGGACCCAGTACTTC.

J is TRBJ2-7 and V is TRBV6-5; 9 bases agree with TRBD1. V shed 9 bases and J 2 bases; nucleotides not matched to a gene: 11. CDR3 size: 15 residues. The germline V gene has CDR1 MNHEY and CDR2 SVGAGI. CDR3 region: CARWYPGQGPYEQYF. CDR3 bases: TGTGCCAGATGGTATCCGGGACAGGGCCCCTACGAGCAGTACTTC.

The rearrangement links TRBV19 to TRBJ2-5, with 7 bases lining up with TRBD1. Germline assignment: CDR1 LNHDA and CDR2 SQIVND (reference sequence). This CDR3 is built from 14 residues. V trimming: 4 bases; J trimming: 5 bases; junction bases outside the gene matches: 7. Here the CDR3 reads CASSTTDRVETQYF. DNA for the CDR3: TGTGCCAGTAGTACTACCGACAGGGTGGAGACCCAGTACTTC.